The present T cell receptor (beta chain) was sequenced within a study of CD8+CD57+ T cells in acquired aplastic anemia. On the study more broadly: Sorted CD4+ and CD8+ cells gave an average of approximately 3.4 ug of DNA.

Profiles of TCR beta VDJ and CDR3 were generated from a genomic DNA template. TCRdb re-analysed the reads in MiXCR, keeping a single row per CDR3 protein. The sample holds 250,000 to 300,000 distinct CDR3 sequences, roughly half seen once. The CDR3 contains 14 residues. The germline V gene has CDR1 LNHNV and CDR2 YYDKDF (reference sequence). V was clipped by 0 bases and J by 7 bases; unmatched bases: 3. The origin of this receptor is a human donor with severe aplastic anemia or a healthy control (not recorded which). This chain joins TRBV15 and TRBJ1-5; 7 positions match TRBD1. Sequenced material: sorted CD4+, CD8+, or CD8+CD57+ T cells (not recorded which) from PBMCs. The chain's CDR3 is CATSRDRGGQPQHF. The CDR3 DNA reads TGTGCCACCAGCAGAGACAGGGGGGGACAGCCCCAGCATTTT.